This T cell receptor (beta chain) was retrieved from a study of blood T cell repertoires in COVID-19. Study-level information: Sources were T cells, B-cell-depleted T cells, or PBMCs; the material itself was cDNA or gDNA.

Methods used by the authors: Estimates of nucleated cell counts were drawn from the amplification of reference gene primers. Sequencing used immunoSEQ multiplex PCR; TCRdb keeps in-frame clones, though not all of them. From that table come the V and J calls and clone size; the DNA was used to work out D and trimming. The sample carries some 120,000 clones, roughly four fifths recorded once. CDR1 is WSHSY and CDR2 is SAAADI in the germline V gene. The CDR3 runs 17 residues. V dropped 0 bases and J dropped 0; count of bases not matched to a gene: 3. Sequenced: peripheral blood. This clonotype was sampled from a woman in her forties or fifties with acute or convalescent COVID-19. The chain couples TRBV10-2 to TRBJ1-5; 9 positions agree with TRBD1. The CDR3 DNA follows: TGCGCCAGCAGTGAGTCGGGACAGGGAGCTAGCAATCAGCCCCAGCATTTT. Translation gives CASSESGQGASNQPQHF.